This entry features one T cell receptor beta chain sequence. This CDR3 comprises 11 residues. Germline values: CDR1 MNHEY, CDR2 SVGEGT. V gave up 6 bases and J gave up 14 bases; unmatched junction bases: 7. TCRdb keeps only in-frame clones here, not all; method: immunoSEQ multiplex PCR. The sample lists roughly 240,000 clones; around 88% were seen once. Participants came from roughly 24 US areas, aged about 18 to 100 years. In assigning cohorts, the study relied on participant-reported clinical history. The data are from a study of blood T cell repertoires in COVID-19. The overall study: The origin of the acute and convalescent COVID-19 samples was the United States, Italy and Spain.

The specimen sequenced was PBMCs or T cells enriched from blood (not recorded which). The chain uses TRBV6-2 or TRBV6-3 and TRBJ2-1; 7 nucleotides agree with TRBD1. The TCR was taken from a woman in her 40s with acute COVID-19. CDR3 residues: CASRYRGWEFF. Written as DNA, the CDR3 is TGTGCCAGCAGATACAGGGGATGGGAGTTCTTC.